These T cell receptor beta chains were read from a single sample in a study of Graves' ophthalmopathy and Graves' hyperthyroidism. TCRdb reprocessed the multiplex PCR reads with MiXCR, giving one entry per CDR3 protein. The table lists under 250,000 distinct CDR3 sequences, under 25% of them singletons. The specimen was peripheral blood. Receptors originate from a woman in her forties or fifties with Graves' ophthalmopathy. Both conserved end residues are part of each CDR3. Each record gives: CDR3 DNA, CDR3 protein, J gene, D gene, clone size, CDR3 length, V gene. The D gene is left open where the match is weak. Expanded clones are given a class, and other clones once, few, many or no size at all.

TGTGCCAGCAGCTTAGCCGGGACTAGCGGGACTCACGAGCAGTACTTC	CASSLAGTSGTHEQYF	TRBJ2-7	TRBD2	-	16	TRBV11-1
TGTGCCAGCAGTCACCACACGGGGGGCGGTGTAAGCAATCAGCCCCAGCATTTT	CASSHHTGGGVSNQPQHF	TRBJ1-5	-	-	18	TRBV6-2/TRBV6-3
TGCGCCAGCAGCGCCGGGTCTACACAGCGACAAGCTTTCTTT	CASSAGSTQRQAFF	TRBJ1-1	-	many	14	TRBV5-1
TGTGCCAGCAGCCAAGAAGGTAATATGAACACTGAAGCTTTCTTT	CASSQEGNMNTEAFF	TRBJ1-1	-	many	15	TRBV3-1
TGCAGCGTCCACGGAGGGGGTCCGAACACTGAAGCTTTCTTT	CSVHGGGPNTEAFF	TRBJ1-1	-	-	14	TRBV29-1
TGCGCCAGCAGCTTCGAGCAGGGGGCAGCTGGGGCCAACGTCCTGACTTTC	CASSFEQGAAGANVLTF	TRBJ2-6	TRBD1	-	17	TRBV5-1
TGCAGTGCCACTCCGGGACAGGGGACCTGGGGGGAGACCCAGTACTTC	CSATPGQGTWGETQYF	TRBJ2-5	TRBD1	many	16	TRBV20-1
TGTGCCAGCAGTGCTAGGTCCGGGGAGCTGTTTTTT	CASSARSGELFF	TRBJ2-2	-	many	12	TRBV25-1
TGTGCCATCAGCTGGACAGGTTTAAGCTCTGGAAACACCATATATTTT	CAISWTGLSSGNTIYF	TRBJ1-3	TRBD1	many	16	TRBV10-3
TGTGCCTGGAGTGTACTGCCCCGCAACCAAGAGACCCAGTACTTC	CAWSVLPRNQETQYF	TRBJ2-5	-	many	15	TRBV30
TGCAGTGCTAGAAGAGGGGACAGGGTCGGGAGAAAGACCCAGTACTTC	CSARRGDRVGRKTQYF	TRBJ2-5	TRBD1	few	16	TRBV20-1
TGTGCCAGCAGTTACGTCTGCCTTTGCAATCAGCCCCAGCATTTT	CASSYVCLCNQPQHF	TRBJ1-5	-	-	15	TRBV6-7